Listed below are T cell receptor beta chains from one sample, sequenced in a study of blood T cell repertoires in COVID-19. Generated by immunoSEQ multiplex PCR, the TCRdb table keeps only in-frame clones and is missing some. The table has roughly 330,000 clones, 70% to 90% seen once. The sample taken for sequencing was PBMCs or T cells enriched from blood (not recorded which). The receptors originated from a woman aged 30 to 39 who had recovered from COVID-19. The CDR3 runs from the conserved cysteine through the conserved F or W.

v_gene: TRBV5-1
j_gene: TRBJ1-2
CDR3aa: CASSLAVRGGYTF

v_gene: TRBV11-2
j_gene: TRBJ2-3
CDR3aa: CASSLVPGSRTDTQYF

v_gene: TRBV28
j_gene: TRBJ2-5
CDR3aa: CASRPIAGGLGETQYF

v_gene: TRBV5-1
j_gene: TRBJ2-7
CDR3aa: CASSLVQGEKYF

v_gene: TRBV6-5
j_gene: TRBJ1-2
CDR3aa: CASSPGRGTFYGYTF

v_gene: TRBV11-1
j_gene: TRBJ2-5
CDR3aa: CASRTGGETQYF

v_gene: TRBV27
j_gene: TRBJ1-4
CDR3aa: CASRTDRGDEKLFF

v_gene: TRBV4-3
j_gene: TRBJ2-3
CDR3aa: CASSPRPGADTQYF

v_gene: TRBV7-2
j_gene: TRBJ1-1
CDR3aa: CASSPAGAPEAFF

v_gene: TRBV10-3
j_gene: TRBJ2-7
CDR3aa: CAISESRGNPYEQYF

v_gene: TRBV5-4
j_gene: TRBJ1-3
CDR3aa: CASSYPEGTIYF

v_gene: TRBV5-1
j_gene: TRBJ1-2
CDR3aa: CASSDPTGVDGYTF